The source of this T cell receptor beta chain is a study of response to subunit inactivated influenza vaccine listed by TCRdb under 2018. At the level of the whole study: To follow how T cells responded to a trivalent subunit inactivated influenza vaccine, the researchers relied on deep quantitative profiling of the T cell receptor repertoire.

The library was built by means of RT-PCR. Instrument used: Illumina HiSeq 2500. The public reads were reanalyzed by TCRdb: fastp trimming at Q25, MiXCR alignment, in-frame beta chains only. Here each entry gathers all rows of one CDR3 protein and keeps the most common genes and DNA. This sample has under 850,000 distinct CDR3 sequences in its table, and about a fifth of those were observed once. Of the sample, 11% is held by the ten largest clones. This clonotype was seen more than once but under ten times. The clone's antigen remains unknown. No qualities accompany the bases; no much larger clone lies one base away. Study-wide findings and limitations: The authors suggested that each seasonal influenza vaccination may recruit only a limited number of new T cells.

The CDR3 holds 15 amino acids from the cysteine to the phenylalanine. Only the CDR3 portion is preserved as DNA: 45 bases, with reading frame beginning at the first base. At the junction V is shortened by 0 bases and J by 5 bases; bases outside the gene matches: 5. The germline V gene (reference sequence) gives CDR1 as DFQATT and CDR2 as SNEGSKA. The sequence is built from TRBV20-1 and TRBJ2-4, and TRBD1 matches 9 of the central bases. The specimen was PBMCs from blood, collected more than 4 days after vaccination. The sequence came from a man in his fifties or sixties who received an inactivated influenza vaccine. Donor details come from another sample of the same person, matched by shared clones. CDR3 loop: CSARDLQGAENIQYF. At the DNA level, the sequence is TGCAGTGCTAGAGATCTACAGGGGGCGGAAAACATTCAGTACTTC.